Below, one TCR beta chain is given with its context. Source study methods: Reference gene primer amplification in the assay estimated nucleated cell counts. Profiling relied on immunoSEQ multiplex PCR, and the TCRdb table lists in-frame clones only, not all of them. V and J calls plus clone size are reproduced from that table; the DNA served to infer D and trimming. The repertoire consists of over 150,000 clones, with roughly four fifths occurring once and the leading ten covering about 29%. This entry is derived from a study of blood T cell repertoires in COVID-19. For the study at large: COVID-19 samples from acute and convalescent phases originated in the United States, Italy and Spain. T cells, B-cell-depleted T cells, or PBMCs provided the cDNA or gDNA that served as material.

Sample: peripheral blood. The clonotype originates from a woman in her sixties with acute or convalescent COVID-19.

The CDR3 protein is CASSPWAFTDSVAYEQYF. In DNA form, the CDR3 reads TGTGCCAGCAGCCCCTGGGCGTTCACCGACAGTGTCGCCTACGAGCAGTACTTC. The chain employs TRBV5-4 and TRBJ2-7; tentatively, D is TRBD1 (5 bases). The CDR3 runs 18 residues. Between the trimmed V and J ends, which lost 4 bases and 2 bases, there was a span of 25 bases. CDR1 and CDR2 (germline): SGHNT, YYREEE (reference sequence).